This T cell receptor beta chain was captured in a study of blood T cell repertoires in COVID-19 (dated by TCRdb to 2020 to 2021). About the study as a whole: The collaborator samples originated in the United States, Italy and Spain and spanned the acute and convalescent phases of COVID-19. The prospective study material was composed of cDNA or gDNA derived from T cells, B-cell-depleted T cells, or PBMCs. The dataset comprised deeply sampled blood TCRbeta repertoires from subjects exposed to, actively infected with, or recovered from COVID-19. A freely available public database, intended as a resource for researchers studying the immune response to SARS-CoV-2, is where the repertoires were released. Samples were obtained from the ongoing ImmuneRACE study (first 160 participants) and from over 1,000 subjects provided by 6 global collaborators. Sample metadata almost always included a de-identified subject ID, COVID-19 status, age in years and sex. Where available, HLA class I and class II types were obtained from metadata supplied by the sample provider rather than from assay-based typing. Study-wide findings and limitations: Clinical and demographic metadata were provided uncurated, with the amount varying by source and participant.

CDR1 and CDR2 (SGHVS, FNYEAQ) derive from the germline V gene. Trimming leaves V shorter by 3 bases and J shorter by 2 bases, with the junction holding 1 base beyond the gene matches. Including cysteine and phenylalanine, the CDR3 has 15 amino acids. The sequence is cut down to CDR3 DNA, 45 bases in frame from base 1. TCRbeta CDR3 regions were amplified from genomic DNA by means of the immunoSEQ Assay, a bias-controlled multiplex PCR. The study's own analysis went as follows. Within the assay, amplification of reference gene primers was used to estimate how many nucleated cells each sample contained. To quantify the absolute abundance of each unique TCRbeta CDR3 rearrangement, sequence reads were collapsed and filtered. For each sample, productive Simpson clonality was calculated as the square root of Simpson's diversity index over productive rearrangements. TCRdb mirrors the immuneACCESS table, restricted to in-frame sequences. Some clones are absent from its copies; in checked studies, under half trace to an unresolved V gene, and the reason for the others is unknown. The V and J calls and the clone size are those of that table, but D and trimming were determined from the DNA. The sample table contains about 140,000 clones; only one count was recorded for roughly 85% of them. The leading ten clones occupy around 3.2% of the sample.

This clone has only one observation. It lacks a known antigen. Per-base qualities were not stored, and no clone one base away is much larger. Collaborating institutions collected whole blood in K2EDTA tubes following their own protocols. For TCRbeta analysis, collaborators shipped samples as frozen whole blood, isolated PBMCs, or DNA extracted from either of those sample types. Sequenced sample: peripheral blood. The chain is made from TRBV7-6 and TRBJ2-3; 11 bases in the junction line up with TRBD2. This sequence originates from a man aged 50 to 60 with acute or convalescent COVID-19. The CDR3 reads as follows: CASSFSGGVTDTQYF. The nucleotide sequence reads TGTGCCAGCAGCTTTAGCGGGGGGGTCACAGATACGCAGTATTTT.